The clone carrying this T cell receptor (beta chain) has a count of ten or more. Its antigen is still unknown. The source of the sample is a study of regulatory T cells in long-lasting Graves disease. About the study: Antithyroid drugs had been taken by newly diagnosed Graves' patients for under 3 months.

CDR1 and CDR2 (germline): LGHDT, YNNKEL (reference sequence). V shed 1 base, J shed 8 bases, and the junction held 10 bases outside the gene matches. CDR3 length: 17 residues. The time point here: newly diagnosed GD, antithyroid drugs for less than 3 months. RNA from PBMCs was the source of the TCR library. Peripheral blood, Nine milliliters per patient, was collected in EDTA tubes. Construction of the TCR beta libraries employed iRepertoire HTBI primers in conjunction with Arm-PCR of CDR3 regions. Original processing notes: Identification yielded some 65 TRBV and about 15 TRBJ segments across samples. One entry per CDR3 protein results from TCRdb running MiXCR on the multiplex PCR reads. These V and J calls originate from TCRdb's pipeline instead of the authors' own analysis. The data show fewer than 350,000 distinct CDR3 sequences, over 15% seen once. Regarding the study as a whole: TRBV28, TRBJ1-2 and TRBJ2-5 were segments that persistent disease favored.

The clonotype was recovered from a female donor with Graves disease. The sequenced sample was peripheral blood mononuclear cells (PBMCs), obtained at new diagnosis, from a patient treated with antithyroid drugs. This chain uses TRBV3-1 with TRBJ2-1; 11 positions agree with TRBD2. The CDR3 region is CASSQVAGGSPTDEQFF. CDR3 nucleotide sequence: TGTGCCAGCAGCCAAGTAGCGGGAGGGTCCCCGACAGATGAGCAGTTCTTC.